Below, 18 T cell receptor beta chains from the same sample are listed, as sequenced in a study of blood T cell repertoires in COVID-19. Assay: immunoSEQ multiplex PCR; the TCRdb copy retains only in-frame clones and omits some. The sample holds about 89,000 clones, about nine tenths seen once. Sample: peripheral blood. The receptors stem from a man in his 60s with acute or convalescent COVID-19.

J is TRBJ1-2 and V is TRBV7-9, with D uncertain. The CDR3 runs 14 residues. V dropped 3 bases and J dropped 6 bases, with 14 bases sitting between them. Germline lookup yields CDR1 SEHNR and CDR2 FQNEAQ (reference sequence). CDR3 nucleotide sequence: TGTGCCAGCAGCTTTCCGGGGTTAGAGGATGGCTACACCTTC. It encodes CASSFPGLEDGYTF.

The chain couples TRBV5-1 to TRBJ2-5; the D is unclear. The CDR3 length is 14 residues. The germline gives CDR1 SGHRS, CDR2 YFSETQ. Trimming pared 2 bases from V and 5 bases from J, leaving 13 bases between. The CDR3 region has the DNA TGCGCCAGCAGCTTCTTTGTGCTAGATGAGACCCAGTACTTC. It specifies CASSFFVLDETQYF.

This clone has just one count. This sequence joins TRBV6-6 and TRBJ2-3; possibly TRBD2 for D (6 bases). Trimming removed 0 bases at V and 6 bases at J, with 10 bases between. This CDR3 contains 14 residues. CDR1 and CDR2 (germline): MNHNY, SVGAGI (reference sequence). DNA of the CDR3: TGTGCCAGCAGTTACTCTGGGGCGGGGGATACGCAGTATTTT. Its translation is CASSYSGAGDTQYF.

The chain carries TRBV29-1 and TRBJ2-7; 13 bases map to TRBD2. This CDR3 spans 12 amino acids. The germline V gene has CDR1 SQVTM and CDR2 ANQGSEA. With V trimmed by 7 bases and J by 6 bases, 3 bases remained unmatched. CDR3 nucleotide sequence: TGCAGCGCGACTAGCGGGGGGCCCGAGCAGTACTTC. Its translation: CSATSGGPEQYF.

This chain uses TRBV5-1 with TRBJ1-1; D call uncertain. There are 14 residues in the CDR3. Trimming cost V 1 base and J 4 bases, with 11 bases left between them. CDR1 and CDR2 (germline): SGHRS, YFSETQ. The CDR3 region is CASSLTMPATEAFF. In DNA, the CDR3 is TGCGCCAGCAGCTTGACTATGCCCGCCACTGAAGCTTTCTTT.

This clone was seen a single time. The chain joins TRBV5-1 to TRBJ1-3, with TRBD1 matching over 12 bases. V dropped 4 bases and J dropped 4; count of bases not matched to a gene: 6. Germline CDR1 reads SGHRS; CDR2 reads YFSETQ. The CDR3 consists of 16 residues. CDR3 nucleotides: TGCGCCAGCAGCCCCGGGACAGGGGGCTTCGGAAACACCATATATTTT. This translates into CASSPGTGGFGNTIYF.

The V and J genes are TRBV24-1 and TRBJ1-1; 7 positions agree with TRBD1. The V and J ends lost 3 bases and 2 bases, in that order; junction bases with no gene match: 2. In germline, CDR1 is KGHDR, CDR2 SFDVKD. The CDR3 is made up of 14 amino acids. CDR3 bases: TGTGCCACCAGTGATGGACAGGTAAACACTGAAGCTTTCTTT. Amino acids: CATSDGQVNTEAFF.

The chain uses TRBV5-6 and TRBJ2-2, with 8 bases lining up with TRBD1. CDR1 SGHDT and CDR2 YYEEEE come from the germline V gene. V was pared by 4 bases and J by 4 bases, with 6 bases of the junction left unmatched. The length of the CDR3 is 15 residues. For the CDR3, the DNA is TGTGCCAGCAGCCGATGGACAGGGACCACCGGGGAGCTGTTTTTT. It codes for CASSRWTGTTGELFF.

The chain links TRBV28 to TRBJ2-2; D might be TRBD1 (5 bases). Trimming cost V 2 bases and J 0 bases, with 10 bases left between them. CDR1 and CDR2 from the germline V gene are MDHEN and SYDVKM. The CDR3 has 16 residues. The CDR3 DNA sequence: TGTGCCAGCAGTTTACTGTCGACAGCGAACACCGGGGAGCTGTTTTTT. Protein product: CASSLLSTANTGELFF. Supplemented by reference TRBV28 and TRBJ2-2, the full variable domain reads DVKVTQSSRYLVKRTGEKVFLECVQDMDHENMFWYRQDPGLGLRLIYFSYDVKMKEKGDIPEGYSVSREKKERFSLILESASTNQTSMYLCASSLLSTANTGELFFGEGSRLTVL.

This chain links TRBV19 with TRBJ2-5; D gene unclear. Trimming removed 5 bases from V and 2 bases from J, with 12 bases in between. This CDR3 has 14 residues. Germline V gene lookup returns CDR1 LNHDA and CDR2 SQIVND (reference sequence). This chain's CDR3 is CASSPRSQQETQYF. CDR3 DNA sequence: TGTGCCAGTAGTCCTCGCAGTCAGCAAGAGACCCAGTACTTC. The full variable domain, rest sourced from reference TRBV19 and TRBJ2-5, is DGGITQSPKYLFRKEGQNVTLSCEQNLNHDAMYWYRQDPGQGLRLIYYSQIVNDFQKGDIAEGYSVSREKKESFPLTVTSAQKNPTAFYLCASSPRSQQETQYFGPGTRLLVL.

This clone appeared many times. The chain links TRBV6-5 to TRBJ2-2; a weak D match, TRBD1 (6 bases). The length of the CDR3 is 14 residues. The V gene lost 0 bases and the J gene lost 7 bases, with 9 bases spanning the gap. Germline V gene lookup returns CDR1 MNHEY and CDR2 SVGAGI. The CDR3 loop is CASSYSRGSGELFF. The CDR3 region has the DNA TGTGCCAGCAGTTACTCGAGGGGGAGCGGGGAGCTGTTTTTT.

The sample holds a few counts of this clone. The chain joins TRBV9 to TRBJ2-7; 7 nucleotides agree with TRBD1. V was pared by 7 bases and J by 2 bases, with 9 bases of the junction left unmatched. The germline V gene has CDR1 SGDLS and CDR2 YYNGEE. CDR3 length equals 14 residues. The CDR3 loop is CASSPGQSTYEQYF. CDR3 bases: TGTGCCAGCTCCCCGGGACAGTCCACCTACGAGCAGTACTTC. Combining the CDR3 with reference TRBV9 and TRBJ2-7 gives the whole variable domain DSGVTQTPKHLITATGQRVTLRCSPRSGDLSVYWYQQSLDQGLQFLIQYYNGEERAKGNILERFSAQQFPDLHSELNLSSLELGDSALYFCASSPGQSTYEQYFGPGTRLTVT.

The CDR3 loop reads CASSQNTGELFF. The CDR3 bases are TGTGCCAGTAGTCAGAACACCGGGGAGCTGTTTTTT. The chain links TRBV19 to TRBJ2-2; D is ambiguous. V was shortened by 5 bases and J by 1 base, with 2 bases between the two germline ends. In germline, CDR1 is LNHDA, CDR2 SQIVND (reference sequence). The CDR3 totals 12 residues.

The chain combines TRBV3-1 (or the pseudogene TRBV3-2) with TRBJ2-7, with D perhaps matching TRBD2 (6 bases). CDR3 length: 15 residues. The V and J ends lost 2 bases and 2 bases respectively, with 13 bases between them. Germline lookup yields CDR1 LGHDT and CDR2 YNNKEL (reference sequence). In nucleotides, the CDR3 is TGTGCCAGCAGCCAATATCAGGGAGGCCCCTACGAGCAGTACTTC. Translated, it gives CASSQYQGGPYEQYF.

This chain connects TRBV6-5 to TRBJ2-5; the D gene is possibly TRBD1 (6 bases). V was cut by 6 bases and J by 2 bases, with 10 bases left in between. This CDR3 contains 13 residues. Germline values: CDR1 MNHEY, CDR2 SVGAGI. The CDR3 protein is CASSVDRQETQYF. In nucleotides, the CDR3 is TGTGCCAGCAGCGTAGACAGGCAAGAGACCCAGTACTTC.

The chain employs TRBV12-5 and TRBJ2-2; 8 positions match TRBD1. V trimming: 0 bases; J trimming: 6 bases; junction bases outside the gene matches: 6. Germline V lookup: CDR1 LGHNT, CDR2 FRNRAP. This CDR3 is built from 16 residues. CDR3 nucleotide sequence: TGTGCTAGTGGTTTGGTACGAGGACAGGGCTCCGGGGAGCTGTTTTTT. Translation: CASGLVRGQGSGELFF. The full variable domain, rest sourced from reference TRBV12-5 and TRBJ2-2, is DARVTQTPRHKVTEMGQEVTMRCQPILGHNTVFWYRQTMMQGLELLAYFRNRAPLDDSGMPKDRFSAEMPDATLATLKIQPSEPRDSAVYFCASGLVRGQGSGELFFGEGSRLTVL.

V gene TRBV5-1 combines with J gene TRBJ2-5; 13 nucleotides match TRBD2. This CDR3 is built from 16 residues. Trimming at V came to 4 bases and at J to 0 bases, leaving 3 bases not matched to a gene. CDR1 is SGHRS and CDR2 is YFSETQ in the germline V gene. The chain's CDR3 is CASSRTSGGDQETQYF. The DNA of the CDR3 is TGCGCCAGCAGCCGGACTAGCGGGGGAGACCAAGAGACCCAGTACTTC. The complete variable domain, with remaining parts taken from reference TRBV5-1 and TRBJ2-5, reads KAGVTQTPRYLIKTRGQQVTLSCSPISGHRSVSWYQQTPGQGLQFLFEYFSETQRNKGNFPGRFSGRQFSNSRSEMNVSTLELGDSALYLCASSRTSGGDQETQYFGPGTRLLVL.

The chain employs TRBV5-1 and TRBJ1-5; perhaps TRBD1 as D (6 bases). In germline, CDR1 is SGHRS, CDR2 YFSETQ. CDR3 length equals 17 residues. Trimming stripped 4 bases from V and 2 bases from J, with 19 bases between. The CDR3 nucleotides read TGCGCCAGCAGCCCTTTCCCCGACCGACAGGGCAATCAGCCCCAGCATTTT. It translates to CASSPFPDRQGNQPQHF.